This is a list of T cell receptor beta chains from one sample in a study of CD4 T cells in relation to SARS-CoV-2 and coronaviruses. Some clones are missing from TCRdb's copy, which holds only in-frame ones; the method was immunoSEQ multiplex PCR. The table records tens of thousands of clones, 92% of them present only once. Sequencing was performed on naive CD4+ T cells from PBMCs. Receptor source: an adult with COVID-19. CDR3s include the opening cysteine and the closing phenylalanine or tryptophan. A D gene is named only where the DNA matches it firmly. The size field is filled for only some rows; it gives once, few, many or a size class.

D,J,size,V,DNA,CDR3
-,TRBJ2-1,once,TRBV18,TGTGCCAGCTCACCACCTAGCGCATTCAATGAGCAGTTCTTC,CASSPPSAFNEQFF
-,TRBJ1-2,-,TRBV5-1,TGCGCCAGCAGTTTTCAGGGAGTAGATGGCTACACCTTC,CASSFQGVDGYTF
-,TRBJ2-2,-,TRBV3-1/TRBV3-2,TGTGCCAGCAGCCGTAAGGGACGTCGGGAGGGGGAGCTGTTTTTT,CASSRKGRREGELFF
-,TRBJ2-7,-,TRBV5-1,TGCGCCAGCAGCGTAGGTTTCGGGACTCAAACGGACGAGCAGTACTTC,CASSVGFGTQTDEQYF
TRBD2,TRBJ2-1,few,TRBV7-3,TGTGCCAGCAGCTTAGAACTAGCGGGCTACAATGAGCAGTTCTTC,CASSLELAGYNEQFF
TRBD2,TRBJ2-1,-,TRBV4-3,TGCGCCAGCAGCCAAGAGCCTAGCGGGAGGGCCTACAATGAGCAGTTCTTC,CASSQEPSGRAYNEQFF
-,TRBJ2-2,-,TRBV19,TGTGCCAGTATAAGGACAGCGAACACCGGGGAGCTGTTTTTT,CASIRTANTGELFF
TRBD2,TRBJ2-2,once,TRBV9,TGTGCCAGCAGCACATACCGGGGTGGTAGCGGGAGCGGGGGCACCGGGGAGCTGTTTTTT,CASSTYRGGSGSGGTGELFF
-,TRBJ1-4,-,TRBV2,TGTGCCAGCAATGAGGGGGAAAAACTGTTTTTT,CASNEGEKLFF
-,TRBJ2-7,-,TRBV18,TGTGCCAGCTCGCCCTCACGGGGTCCCCCGAACGAGCAGTACTTC,CASSPSRGPPNEQYF
TRBD2,TRBJ2-3,-,TRBV5-6,TGTGCCAGCAGTTCTAGGACTAGCGGGAACTTCGATACGCAGTATTTT,CASSSRTSGNFDTQYF
TRBD2,TRBJ2-3,once,TRBV30,TGTGCCTGGATACGGACTAGCGCCGTAGGGGAGGATACGCAGTATTTT,CAWIRTSAVGEDTQYF
-,TRBJ2-7,-,TRBV5-1,TGCGCCAGCAGCCCATCCTGGACGGCCAACTCCTACGAGCAGTACTTC,CASSPSWTANSYEQYF
-,TRBJ2-1,-,TRBV14,TGTGCCAGCAGCCCGGACTATTACAATGAGCAGTTCTTC,CASSPDYYNEQFF
-,TRBJ2-1,-,TRBV24-1,TGTGCCACCAGCTTGACAGGCCCCGGTGAGCAGTTCTTC,CATSLTGPGEQFF
TRBD1,TRBJ1-1,-,TRBV6-6,TGTGCCAGCAGTCGTAACAGGGGAGCAGGTGAAGCTTTCTTT,CASSRNRGAGEAFF
-,TRBJ2-7,once,TRBV5-4,TGTGCCAGCAGCACTGGAACAGGAATCTACGAGCAGTACTTC,CASSTGTGIYEQYF
TRBD1,TRBJ2-5,-,TRBV5-8,TGTGCCAGCAGCTTGGGACTGCGACAGGGGGCACAGGAGACCCAGTACTTC,CASSLGLRQGAQETQYF
-,TRBJ1-4,-,TRBV27,TGTGCCAGCGGTCGAGGATACCCAACTAATGAAAAACTGTTTTTT,CASGRGYPTNEKLFF
TRBD1,TRBJ2-7,-,TRBV4-1,TGCGCCAGCAGCCAAGATCCTATGGCAGGGGGCAGAGGGGGCTCCCTAAACTGGCAGTACTTC,CASSQDPMAGGRGGSLNWQYF
-,TRBJ2-7,-,TRBV6-5,TGTGCCAGCATGAAGAGGTTTAGCTCCTACGAGCAGTACTTC,CASMKRFSSYEQYF
-,TRBJ2-2,-,TRBV23-1,TGCGCCAGCAGTCAACGAGTAGTAGGGCGGGAGCTGTTTTTT,CASSQRVVGRELFF
TRBD2,TRBJ2-5,-,TRBV2,TGTGCCAGCAGGACCGGGACTAGCGGGGTCCAAGAGACCCAGTACTTC,CASRTGTSGVQETQYF
TRBD2,TRBJ2-1,-,TRBV7-2,TGTGCCAGCAGCTTAGCCCCTCCTAGCGGGATAAGGAGGGATGAGCAGTTCTTC,CASSLAPPSGIRRDEQFF
-,TRBJ1-1,-,TRBV12-3/TRBV12-4,TGTGCCAGCAGTTCTCAGGACCTAAAGGGAGCTTTCTTT,CASSSQDLKGAFF
-,TRBJ1-1,-,TRBV28,TGTGCCAGCAGTCCCAAGTGGAACACTGAAGCTTTCTTT,CASSPKWNTEAFF
TRBD1,TRBJ1-2,-,TRBV3-1/TRBV3-2,TGTGCCAGCAGCCAAGCTCCCGGGACAGGGGGCGGCTACACCTTC,CASSQAPGTGGGYTF
TRBD1,TRBJ2-5,-,TRBV2,TGTGCCGGAGGGACAGGAGAGACCCAGTACTTC,CAGGTGETQYF